These 31 T cell receptor beta chains were sequenced from one sample in a study of T cell responses to AZD1222 COVID-19 vaccine. Using immunoSEQ multiplex PCR, the repertoire was profiled, and TCRdb retains in-frame clones only, with some absent. Altogether about 100,000 clones are present, around 87% being singletons, with the ten largest covering roughly 15%. The sample consisted of peripheral blood, taken on day 0 of AZD1222 vaccination. The receptors come from an adult in good health.

This clone has just one count. The chain employs TRBV3-1 (or the pseudogene TRBV3-2) and TRBJ1-1; weak D call: TRBD1 (5 bases). V was pared by 6 bases and J by 8 bases, with 16 bases between. CDR1 LGHDT and CDR2 YNNKEL come from the germline V gene (reference sequence). This CDR3 region has 13 residues. CDR3 coding DNA: TGTGCCAGCAGACAACCCTTCGGGGGAGAAGCTTTCTTT. It translates to CASRQPFGGEAFF.

The gene calls are TRBV18 and TRBJ1-4; D is perhaps TRBD1 (5 bases). V dropped 0 bases and J dropped 8 bases, with 16 bases sitting between them. This CDR3 is built from 16 residues. Looked up from germline, CDR1 is KGHSH and CDR2 is LQKENI. The CDR3 DNA follows: TGTGCCAGCTCACCACCGGCGGGGGAGGGGAACGAAAAACTGTTTTTT. Translated, it gives CASSPPAGEGNEKLFF.

The V call is TRBV5-4, the J call TRBJ2-7, with TRBD2 matching 15 bases. CDR1 is SGHNT and CDR2 is YYREEE in the germline V gene (reference sequence). This CDR3 has 14 residues. With 7 bases clipped from V and 4 bases from J, the junction kept 3 bases outside the gene matches. This CDR3 is CASGLAGGPYEQYF. CDR3 DNA: TGTGCCAGCGGACTAGCGGGAGGGCCTTACGAGCAGTACTTC. Full variable domain (outside the CDR3, taken from reference TRBV5-4 and TRBJ2-7): ETGVTQSPTHLIKTRGQQVTLRCSSQSGHNTVSWYQQALGQGPQFIFQYYREEENGRGNFPPRFSGLQFPNYSSELNVNALELDDSALYLCASGLAGGPYEQYFGPGTRLTVT.

The V and J genes are TRBV9 and TRBJ1-6; 9 bases are a match to TRBD1. Germline-derived CDR1 and CDR2 are SGDLS and YYNGEE. There are 14 residues in the CDR3. V dropped 2 bases and J dropped 7; count of bases not matched to a gene: 1. The CDR3 DNA follows: TGTGCCAGCAGCGTCGGGACAGGGAATTCACCCCTCCACTTT. Its protein is CASSVGTGNSPLHF.

This CDR3 is CASTPTVNTEAFF. CDR3 bases: TGTGCCAGCACCCCGACAGTGAACACTGAAGCTTTCTTT. V is TRBV12-3 or TRBV12-4 and J is TRBJ1-1; D might be TRBD1 (5 bases). The V gene lost 7 bases and the J gene lost 0 bases, with 9 bases spanning the gap. This CDR3 is 13 amino acids long.

The chain uses TRBV7-9 and TRBJ2-7; the D is unclear. V lost 4 bases and J lost 1, with 11 bases in between. The germline V gene has CDR1 SEHNR and CDR2 FQNEAQ (reference sequence). This CDR3 is 14 amino acids long. The CDR3 spells CASSSVSGSYEQYF. The DNA for the CDR3 is TGTGCCAGCAGCTCGGTGTCAGGTTCCTACGAGCAGTACTTC.

This rearrangement joins TRBV30 to TRBJ2-3; D gene unclear. CDR1 is GTSNPN and CDR2 is SVGIG in the germline V gene (reference sequence). The CDR3 consists of 12 residues. Trimming took 3 bases from V and 9 from J, leaving 13 bases between them. Here the CDR3 reads CAWSPTAITQYF. CDR3 DNA: TGTGCCTGGAGCCCGACGGCGATAACGCAGTATTTT.

V gene TRBV3-1 (or the pseudogene TRBV3-2) combines with J gene TRBJ1-1, with D perhaps TRBD1 (5 bases). CDR1 is LGHDT, CDR2 YNNKEL, per germline (reference sequence). The CDR3 is made up of 13 amino acids. The V end lost 1 base, the J end lost 4 bases, and 7 bases lay between the germline ends. DNA of the CDR3: TGTGCCAGCAGCCAAGGGGGGGTCACTGAAGCTTTCTTT. Protein product: CASSQGGVTEAFF.

The chain recombines TRBV7-2 with TRBJ1-5; D perhaps matches TRBD1 (5 bases). This CDR3 is built from 15 residues. Germline V gives CDR1 SGHTA, CDR2 FQGNSA. V lost 5 bases and J lost 4, with 15 bases in between. In DNA form, the CDR3 reads TGTGCCAGCAGCCCCGCAGGGCGTGGTAATCAGCCCCAGCATTTT. It is translated as CASSPAGRGNQPQHF.

The genes are TRBV18 and TRBJ2-1; no clear D gene. The germline gives CDR1 KGHSH, CDR2 LQKENI. V gave up 4 bases and J gave up 7 bases, with 5 bases separating them. This CDR3 spans 11 amino acids. CDR3 in DNA: TGTGCCAGCTCACGTTCGAATGAGCAGTTCTTC. Its protein product is CASSRSNEQFF. The full variable domain, completed using reference TRBV18 and TRBJ2-1, is NAGVMQNPRHLVRRRGQEARLRCSPMKGHSHVYWYRQLPEEGLKFMVYLQKENIIDESGMPKERFSAEFPKEGPSILRIQQVVRGDSAAYFCASSRSNEQFFGPGTRLTVL.

This clone has a count of ten or more. The chain recombines TRBV5-4 with TRBJ2-2, with 10 bases aligning to TRBD2. Losses at the gene ends were 1 base for V and 6 bases for J; bases not matched to a gene: 3. CDR3 length: 15 amino acids. Germline assignment: CDR1 SGHNT and CDR2 YYREEE (reference sequence). The CDR3 DNA sequence: TGTGCCAGCAGCTTGAATCTAGCGGGAGCCGGGGAGCTGTTTTTT. Translation gives CASSLNLAGAGELFF.

The genes are TRBV6-5 and TRBJ1-5, with 9 bases aligning to TRBD1. J gave up 5 bases and V 5 bases, and 7 bases lay outside the gene matches. The CDR3 contains 15 residues. Per the germline V gene, CDR1 is MNHEY and CDR2 is SVGAGI. This CDR3 reads CASSIQGARYQPQHF. The CDR3 nucleotides are TGTGCCAGCAGTATACAGGGGGCCCGGTATCAGCCCCAGCATTTT.

V is TRBV15 and J is TRBJ1-2; 7 bases fit TRBD1. This CDR3 contains 16 residues. The V and J ends lost 2 bases and 4 bases, in that order; junction bases with no gene match: 10. Germline V gives CDR1 LNHNV, CDR2 YYDKDF (reference sequence). The CDR3 region is CATSRSTGPAFYGYTF. CDR3 nucleotide sequence: TGTGCCACCAGCAGATCGACAGGGCCCGCGTTCTATGGCTACACCTTC.

This chain joins TRBV9 and TRBJ2-1, with 8 bases identical to TRBD2. Germline V gene sequence: CDR1 SGDLS, CDR2 YYNGEE. V was clipped by 2 bases and J by 4 bases; unmatched bases: 2. This CDR3 is built from 14 residues. The CDR3 reads CASSVTSGYNEQFF. In DNA, the CDR3 is TGTGCCAGCAGCGTTACTAGCGGATACAATGAGCAGTTCTTC. Using reference TRBV9 and TRBJ2-1 for the parts outside the CDR3, the full variable domain is DSGVTQTPKHLITATGQRVTLRCSPRSGDLSVYWYQQSLDQGLQFLIQYYNGEERAKGNILERFSAQQFPDLHSELNLSSLELGDSALYFCASSVTSGYNEQFFGPGTRLTVL.

The V call is TRBV7-2, the J call TRBJ1-5, with a weak D call TRBD1 (6 bases). This CDR3 has 14 amino acids. Germline values: CDR1 SGHTA, CDR2 FQGNSA. Trimming left V 5 bases short and J 1 base short, with 9 bases between. CDR3 in amino acids: CASSLRGSNQPQHF. The DNA of the CDR3 is TGTGCCAGCAGCCTCAGGGGAAGCAATCAGCCCCAGCATTTT.

Details on this clone: Additional DNA sequences in this sample encode the identical CDR3. The chain uses TRBV6-5 and TRBJ1-2; D not resolved. V lost 0 bases to trimming and J lost 2 bases, with 7 bases between them. Germline CDR1 reads MNHEY; CDR2 reads SVGAGI. The CDR3 spans 14 residues. CDR3 in DNA: TGTGCCAGCAGTTACTCGGGCCAGAACTATGGCTACACCTTC. Its translation: CASSYSGQNYGYTF.

The chain joins TRBV14 to TRBJ2-4; tentative D call: TRBD2 (6 bases). The germline V gene has CDR1 SGHDN and CDR2 FVKESK. The CDR3 has 15 amino acids. The ends were cut back, 2 bases at V and 6 bases at J, with 14 bases in the middle. DNA for the CDR3: TGTGCCAGCAGCCAATCCGGGACTTCCACAAACATTCAGTACTTC. Translated, it gives CASSQSGTSTNIQYF.

The chain recombines TRBV5-1 with TRBJ2-1; maybe TRBD1 (6 bases). The V and J ends lost 3 bases and 2 bases respectively, with 12 bases between them. The CDR3 loop spans 15 amino acids. Per the germline V gene, CDR1 is SGHRS and CDR2 is YFSETQ. In DNA form, the CDR3 reads TGCGCCAGCAGCTCGACAGGAACCACCTACAATGAGCAGTTCTTC. Translated, it gives CASSSTGTTYNEQFF. Full variable domain (outside the CDR3, taken from reference TRBV5-1 and TRBJ2-1): KAGVTQTPRYLIKTRGQQVTLSCSPISGHRSVSWYQQTPGQGLQFLFEYFSETQRNKGNFPGRFSGRQFSNSRSEMNVSTLELGDSALYLCASSSTGTTYNEQFFGPGTRLTVL.

This clone has a handful of counts. The CDR3 sequence: CASTLGGVGYTF. The CDR3 DNA sequence: TGTGCCAGTACCCTAGGTGGGGTTGGCTACACCTTC. V usage is TRBV19 and J usage is TRBJ1-2; D remains unclear. The CDR3 is 12 residues long. CDR1 is LNHDA, CDR2 SQIVND, per germline (reference sequence). The V and J ends lost 7 bases and 7 bases respectively, with 13 bases between them.

The chain uses TRBV9 and TRBJ1-2; no firm D call. The germline V and J ends were trimmed by 4 bases and 1 base, with 11 bases remaining between them. The CDR3 has 14 residues. The germline V gene encodes CDR1 SGDLS and CDR2 YYNGEE. For the CDR3, the DNA is TGTGCCAGCAGCACCCGGACGGATAACTATGGCTACACCTTC. It specifies CASSTRTDNYGYTF. Full variable domain (outside the CDR3, taken from reference TRBV9 and TRBJ1-2): DSGVTQTPKHLITATGQRVTLRCSPRSGDLSVYWYQQSLDQGLQFLIQYYNGEERAKGNILERFSAQQFPDLHSELNLSSLELGDSALYFCASSTRTDNYGYTFGSGTRLTVV.

The gene calls are TRBV5-1 and TRBJ2-7, with D hard to call. Germline values: CDR1 SGHRS, CDR2 YFSETQ. The CDR3 contains 12 residues. Trimming left V 0 bases short and J 5 bases short, with 6 bases between. CDR3 protein: CASSLGEDEQYF. In nucleotides, the CDR3 is TGCGCCAGCAGCTTGGGTGAGGACGAGCAGTACTTC.

This chain joins TRBV29-1 and TRBJ1-1; 8 bases are a match to TRBD1. Germline V gene sequence: CDR1 SQVTM, CDR2 ANQGSEA. V shed 4 bases and J 4 bases; nucleotides not matched to a gene: 8. This CDR3 comprises 14 residues. CDR3 protein: CSVVRTGTGTEAFF. CDR3 nucleotides: TGCAGCGTTGTAAGGACAGGGACGGGCACTGAAGCTTTCTTT.

The rearrangement uses TRBV10-3 and TRBJ1-5; D is unresolved. V shed 0 bases and J shed 4 bases, with 7 bases lying between them. Germline assignment: CDR1 ENHRY and CDR2 SYGVKD. The CDR3 length is 14 residues. The CDR3 protein is CAISESGQNQPQHF. In DNA form, the CDR3 reads TGTGCCATCAGTGAGTCCGGGCAAAATCAGCCCCAGCATTTT.

The V gene is TRBV30, the J gene TRBJ1-5, with D possibly being TRBD1 (6 bases). The V end was cut by 0 bases, the J end by 6 bases, with 12 bases between. The CDR3 consists of 14 residues. CDR1 is GTSNPN, CDR2 SVGIG, per germline (reference sequence). CDR3 residues: CAWSVRDIGQPQHF. CDR3 DNA: TGTGCCTGGAGTGTGCGGGACATAGGTCAGCCCCAGCATTTT.

This clone was observed a single time. This chain joins TRBV7-9 and TRBJ2-3; 9 bases line up with TRBD1. CDR3 length: 16 amino acids. J was trimmed by 2 bases and V by 5 bases; bases with no gene match: 8. CDR1 is SEHNR and CDR2 is FQNEAQ in the germline V gene (reference sequence). The CDR3 DNA sequence: TGTGCCAGCAGCCTCCGGACAGGGGCTCTCACAGATACGCAGTATTTT. The encoded protein is CASSLRTGALTDTQYF.

V usage is TRBV5-4 and J usage is TRBJ2-7; 12 bases map to TRBD2. The germline CDR1 and CDR2 sequences are SGHNT and YYREEE (reference sequence). The V segment lost 4 bases and the J segment 2 bases; nucleotides outside the gene matches: 4. This CDR3 has 15 amino acids. The CDR3 here is CASSQRLAGAYEQYF. In DNA, the CDR3 is TGTGCCAGCAGCCAAAGACTAGCGGGGGCCTACGAGCAGTACTTC.

The chain is built from TRBV6-5 and TRBJ1-1; 7 nucleotides align to TRBD1. The germline V gene has CDR1 MNHEY and CDR2 SVGAGI. V trimming: 2 bases; J trimming: 3 bases; junction bases outside the gene matches: 0. This CDR3 has 13 amino acids. The CDR3 here is CASSYQGDTEAFF. Here the CDR3 DNA reads TGTGCCAGCAGTTACCAGGGGGACACTGAAGCTTTCTTT.

V and J are TRBV7-9 and TRBJ2-7; perhaps TRBD2 as D (5 bases). This CDR3 contains 15 residues. Germline-derived CDR1 and CDR2 are SEHNR and FQNEAQ (reference sequence). V was shortened by 4 bases and J by 5 bases, with 18 bases between the two germline ends. CDR3 sequence (DNA): TGTGCCAGCAGCTCCGACGGAGGATCCGCCCACGAGCAGTACTTC. This encodes CASSSDGGSAHEQYF. Filled out from reference TRBV7-9 and TRBJ2-7, the complete variable domain reads DTGVSQNPRHKITKRGQNVTFRCDPISEHNRLYWYRQTLGQGPEFLTYFQNEAQLEKSRLLSDRFSAERPKGSFSTLEIQRTEQGDSAMYLCASSSDGGSAHEQYFGPGTRLTVT.

CDR3 DNA: TGCGCCAGCAGATTAGGCGCACAGGCCTCCTATGGCTACACCTTC. Translated: CASRLGAQASYGYTF. J is TRBJ1-2 and V is TRBV5-1; D perhaps matches TRBD1 (5 bases). Trimming removed 5 bases at V and 4 bases at J, with 18 bases between. The CDR3 extends over 15 amino acids. Per germline, CDR1 SGHRS and CDR2 YFSETQ.

This chain connects TRBV19 to TRBJ2-7, with a weak D call TRBD2 (5 bases). Trimming took off 9 bases at V and 2 bases at J, with 11 bases between the two ends. This CDR3 contains 12 residues. Germline assignment: CDR1 LNHDA and CDR2 SQIVND (reference sequence). This chain's CDR3 is CASGLGPYEQYF. The CDR3 region has the DNA TGTGCCAGCGGACTGGGCCCCTACGAGCAGTACTTC.

The J gene is TRBJ1-1, the V gene TRBV5-1, with D uncertain. Germline V gene lookup returns CDR1 SGHRS and CDR2 YFSETQ. The V end was cut by 2 bases, the J end by 3 bases, with 11 bases between. The CDR3 contains 14 residues. The CDR3 sequence: CASSFGVSYTEAFF. In DNA form, the CDR3 reads TGCGCCAGCAGCTTTGGGGTTTCCTACACTGAAGCTTTCTTT.